These 27 T cell receptor beta chains originate from one sample sequenced in a study of PD-1 blockade in mismatch repair-deficient tumors. The repertoire was sequenced with immunoSEQ multiplex PCR; TCRdb's copy has only in-frame clones and lacks some. The table lists 100,000 to 150,000 clones, roughly 90% of them singletons. Here the sequenced sample was peripheral blood, taken approximately 70 weeks after starting pembrolizumab. Receptors originate from an adult with mismatch repair-deficient cancer.

The chain has TRBV4-3 and TRBJ2-7, with 11 bases lining up with TRBD2. The CDR3 is 16 amino acids. V was pared by 4 bases and J by 6 bases, with 11 bases of the junction left unmatched. Germline assignment: CDR1 LGHNA and CDR2 YSLEER. Here the CDR3 reads CASSPRLAGSPSEQYF. The CDR3 DNA is TGCGCCAGCAGCCCAAGACTAGCGGGGAGCCCTAGCGAGCAGTACTTC.

The rearrangement links TRBV10-2 to TRBJ2-1; TRBD2 is a possible D gene (6 bases). V gave up 3 bases and J gave up 13 bases, with 13 bases separating them. The CDR3 has 12 residues. Germline CDR1 reads WSHSY; CDR2 reads SAAADI. Here the CDR3 reads CASSDVTRRQFF. In nucleotides, the CDR3 is TGCGCCAGCAGTGACGTGACTAGAAGACAGTTCTTC.

V is TRBV27 and J is TRBJ2-1, with TRBD2 matching over 12 bases. CDR1 and CDR2 (germline): MNHEY, SMNVEV (reference sequence). The ends lost 1 base at V and 9 bases at J; junction bases unmatched: 10. The CDR3 sequence is 17 residues long. CDR3 amino acids: CASSLWPMTSGSGEQFF. The CDR3, as DNA: TGTGCCAGCAGTTTATGGCCGATGACTAGCGGGAGTGGTGAGCAGTTCTTC.

The genes are TRBV7-2 and TRBJ2-5, with TRBD2 as a possible D gene (5 bases). Germline CDR1 is SGHTA and CDR2 is FQGNSA. Trimming removed 6 bases from V and 2 bases from J, with 10 bases in between. CDR3 length: 13 residues. The CDR3 loop is CASRQRRQETQYF. CDR3 coding DNA: TGTGCCAGCAGGCAGCGGCGACAAGAGACCCAGTACTTC.

In this sample, this clone turned up a few times. This sample includes further DNA sequences coding for the same CDR3. V is TRBV27 and J is TRBJ2-3; D unclear. CDR3 length equals 11 residues. Trimming shortened V by 4 bases and J by 2 bases, and 1 base separated the two germline ends. CDR1 is MNHEY, CDR2 SMNVEV, per germline (reference sequence). CDR3 sequence: CASSSTDTQYF. CDR3 coding DNA: TGTGCCAGCAGTTCCACAGATACGCAGTATTTT.

The V and J genes are TRBV6-5 and TRBJ2-5; 7 nucleotides agree with TRBD1. This CDR3 spans 11 amino acids. The junction had 6 bases not matched to a gene; V was cut back by 6 bases and J by 11 bases. Germline V gene data show CDR1 as MNHEY and CDR2 as SVGAGI. CDR3 DNA sequence: TGTGCCAGCAGCCTAGGGACAGCACAGTACTTC. Translating gives CASSLGTAQYF.

The V gene is TRBV5-4, the J gene TRBJ2-5, with 7 bases matching TRBD2. Germline CDR1 reads SGHNT; CDR2 reads YYREEE (reference sequence). J gave up 3 bases and V 4 bases, and 6 bases lay outside the gene matches. The CDR3 loop spans 14 amino acids. The CDR3 protein is CASSPGLTKETQYF. The CDR3 DNA follows: TGTGCCAGCAGCCCGGGACTAACAAAAGAGACCCAGTACTTC.

This sequence joins TRBV5-4 and TRBJ1-1, with D unclear. This CDR3 is built from 13 residues. The V and J ends lost 3 bases and 1 base respectively, with 7 bases between them. Per germline, CDR1 SGHNT and CDR2 YYREEE (reference sequence). The CDR3 bases are TGTGCCAGCAGCTCTCCGGGGAACACTGAAGCTTTCTTT. Encoded protein: CASSSPGNTEAFF.

Only one count was recorded for this clone. The chain has TRBV4-2 and TRBJ2-5; D is uncertain. The CDR3 has 13 residues. Trimming took off 0 bases at V and 4 bases at J, with 6 bases between the two ends. Germline CDR1 reads LGHNA; CDR2 reads YNFKEQ. This CDR3 reads CASSQEVVETQYF. The CDR3 DNA is TGTGCCAGCAGCCAAGAGGTGGTAGAGACCCAGTACTTC.

The CDR3 loop reads CASSKDNVYEQYF. CDR3 nucleotide sequence: TGTGCCAGCAGCAAAGACAACGTCTACGAGCAGTACTTC. This sequence joins TRBV21-1 and TRBJ2-7; the DNA was not used to check the table's D call, TRBD1. TRBV21-1 has pseudogene status. CDR3 length: 13 residues.

V usage is TRBV7-9 and J usage is TRBJ2-7, with D maybe TRBD2 (5 bases). The CDR3 consists of 13 residues. Trimming cost V 1 base and J 4 bases, with 8 bases left between them. Germline V gene data show CDR1 as SEHNR and CDR2 as FQNEAQ (reference sequence). The CDR3 DNA follows: TGTGCCAGCAGCTTAGATGAGGGTTACGAGCAGTACTTC. Protein: CASSLDEGYEQYF.

The chain uses TRBV25-1 and TRBJ2-7; maybe TRBD2 (6 bases). V lost 5 bases and J 2 bases, leaving 16 bases between the germline ends. The CDR3 totals 15 residues. The germline CDR1 and CDR2 sequences are MGHDK and SYGVNS. CDR3 region: CASSKQVSSAYEQYF. For the CDR3, the DNA is TGTGCCAGCAGTAAACAGGTATCTAGCGCCTACGAGCAGTACTTC.

This chain uses TRBV18 with TRBJ1-5; 7 nucleotides match TRBD1. This CDR3 is 13 amino acids long. Germline V gives CDR1 KGHSH, CDR2 LQKENI. After removal of 6 bases from V and 5 bases from J, the junction contained 4 bases not matched to a gene. Written as DNA, the CDR3 is TGTGCCAGCTCTCCCGGGACAGATCAGCCCCAGCATTTT. Its translation: CASSPGTDQPQHF.

The rearrangement uses TRBV5-4 and TRBJ2-2; D tentatively fits TRBD1 or TRBD2 (5 bases each). V lost 1 base and J 0 bases, leaving 10 bases between the germline ends. Germline CDR1 and CDR2: SGHNT and YYREEE (reference sequence). The CDR3 covers 16 residues. In DNA form, the CDR3 reads TGTGCCAGCAGCTTGCCCGGGACGGCGAACACCGGGGAGCTGTTTTTT. Encoded protein: CASSLPGTANTGELFF.

The chain has TRBV11-2 and TRBJ2-2, with 12 bases identical to TRBD2. This CDR3 spans 17 amino acids. Looked up from germline, CDR1 is SGHAT and CDR2 is FQNNGV. The J segment lost 5 bases and the V segment lost 5 bases, leaving 9 bases of the junction unmatched. Here the CDR3 reads CASSRGTSGHLTGELFF. CDR3 DNA: TGTGCCAGCAGCAGGGGGACTAGCGGGCATCTAACCGGGGAGCTGTTTTTT. Full variable domain (rest looked up from reference TRBV11-2 and TRBJ2-2): EAGVAQSPRYKIIEKRQSVAFWCNPISGHATLYWYQQILGQGPKLLIQFQNNGVVDDSQLPKDRFSAERLKGVDSTLKIQPAKLEDSAVYLCASSRGTSGHLTGELFFGEGSRLTVL.

CDR3 amino acids: CASSLNRLSRTYEQYF. The CDR3 DNA is TGTGCCAGCAGCCTGAACAGACTAAGTAGAACCTACGAGCAGTACTTC. This sequence joins TRBV11-2 and TRBJ2-7, with D maybe TRBD2 (5 bases). CDR3 length: 16 residues. The germline V and J ends were trimmed by 5 bases and 2 bases, with 19 bases remaining between them. Germline CDR1 is SGHAT and CDR2 is FQNNGV.

This clone turned up a few times. The chain uses TRBV6-5 and TRBJ1-4, with TRBD1 matching 8 bases. In germline, CDR1 is MNHEY, CDR2 SVGAGI. The V gene end was trimmed by 0 bases and the J gene end by 11 bases; junction bases not matched to a gene: 2. The CDR3 runs 13 residues. CDR3 sequence (DNA): TGTGCCAGCAGTTACTCAACAGGGGGGAAACTGTTTTTT. This sequence encodes CASSYSTGGKLFF.

This clone was recorded once. The gene calls are TRBV7-2 and TRBJ2-1; 16 bases agree with TRBD2. The CDR3 contains 19 residues. V lost 5 bases to trimming and J lost 4 bases; unmatched junction nucleotides: 11. CDR1 is SGHTA, CDR2 FQGNSA, per germline. The CDR3 bases are TGTGCCAGCAGCCCCAGTTTGGGGACTAGCGGGAGGGATTACAATGAGCAGTTCTTC. This translates into CASSPSLGTSGRDYNEQFF.

Only a few counts were recorded for this clone. The rearrangement links TRBV4-1 to TRBJ2-1; TRBD1 aligns across 8 bases. Germline CDR1 reads MGHRA; CDR2 reads YSYEKL. The CDR3 length is 14 residues. After removal of 1 base from V and 9 bases from J, the junction contained 5 bases not matched to a gene. CDR3 nucleotide sequence: TGCGCCAGCAGCCAAGGCCGGACAGGGAGTGAGCAGTTCTTC. It codes for CASSQGRTGSEQFF.

A word on this clone: The identical CDR3 is also encoded by other nucleotide sequences in the sample. The chain joins TRBV18 to TRBJ1-4; 7 nucleotides agree with TRBD1. The J segment lost 8 bases and the V segment lost 1 base, leaving 4 bases of the junction unmatched. Germline V lookup: CDR1 KGHSH, CDR2 LQKENI. This CDR3 comprises 14 residues. In DNA form, the CDR3 reads TGTGCCAGCTCACCACGGCAGGGGGGCGAAAAACTGTTTTTT. Its translation: CASSPRQGGEKLFF.

V usage is TRBV19 and J usage is TRBJ1-3; D is perhaps TRBD1 (5 bases). Trimming removed 5 bases at V and 0 bases at J, with 20 bases between. Germline V gene data show CDR1 as LNHDA and CDR2 as SQIVND (reference sequence). This CDR3 is 18 amino acids long. DNA of the CDR3: TGTGCCAGTAGTGAGGTCGGTGTTGGGGGAAGCTCTGGAAACACCATATATTTT. Amino acids: CASSEVGVGGSSGNTIYF. Based on the CDR3 plus reference TRBV19 and TRBJ1-3, the full variable domain is DGGITQSPKYLFRKEGQNVTLSCEQNLNHDAMYWYRQDPGQGLRLIYYSQIVNDFQKGDIAEGYSVSREKKESFPLTVTSAQKNPTAFYLCASSEVGVGGSSGNTIYFGEGSWLTVV.

This clone was recorded only once. CDR3 DNA: TGTGCCAGTATGGGAGGAGAGACCCAGTACTTC. Protein sequence: CASMGGETQYF. The chain carries TRBV19 and TRBJ2-5; D is perhaps TRBD2 (6 bases). The germline CDR1 and CDR2 sequences are LNHDA and SQIVND (reference sequence). The CDR3 extends over 11 amino acids. Trimming stripped 7 bases from V and 4 bases from J, with 7 bases between. The full variable domain, completed using reference TRBV19 and TRBJ2-5, is DGGITQSPKYLFRKEGQNVTLSCEQNLNHDAMYWYRQDPGQGLRLIYYSQIVNDFQKGDIAEGYSVSREKKESFPLTVTSAQKNPTAFYLCASMGGETQYFGPGTRLLVL.

The chain links TRBV5-1 to TRBJ2-7, with D maybe TRBD1 (7 bases). CDR3 length equals 15 residues. V lost 0 bases to trimming and J lost 3 bases, with 13 bases between them. Germline V gene data show CDR1 as SGHRS and CDR2 as YFSETQ. CDR3 DNA sequence: TGCGCCAGCAGCTTGGCCCCAGGGGGAGGCTACGAGCAGTACTTC. Translated: CASSLAPGGGYEQYF.

The chain recombines TRBV9 with TRBJ2-7, with 15 bases identical to TRBD2. CDR1 and CDR2 from the germline V gene are SGDLS and YYNGEE. V lost 5 bases, J lost 5 bases, and 11 bases stayed unmatched. The CDR3 covers 17 residues. The CDR3 coding sequence is TGTGCCAGCAGTGACGGACTAGCGGGAGGGCCGGTTCACGAGCAGTACTTC. Amino acids: CASSDGLAGGPVHEQYF.

This clone was seen a single time. This chain connects TRBV4-1 to TRBJ2-2; no firm D call. This CDR3 region has 16 residues. Trimming removed 1 base from V and 4 bases from J, with 13 bases in between. Per the germline V gene, CDR1 is MGHRA and CDR2 is YSYEKL. The CDR3 DNA reads TGCGCCAGCAGCCAAGTAGGCTCGCATATCACCGGGGAGCTGTTTTTT. As protein: CASSQVGSHITGELFF.

The J gene is TRBJ1-1, the V gene TRBV4-1; no firm D call. Trimming took off 2 bases at V and 2 bases at J, with 3 bases between the two ends. Germline V CDR1 and CDR2: MGHRA, YSYEKL. The CDR3 runs to 12 residues. The DNA of the CDR3 is TGCGCCAGCAGCCAACCTAACACTGAAGCTTTCTTT. Protein sequence: CASSQPNTEAFF.

The gene calls are TRBV7-2 and TRBJ2-1; no clear D gene. Trimming stripped 3 bases from V and 8 bases from J, with 11 bases between. Germline V gene data show CDR1 as SGHTA and CDR2 as FQGNSA. The CDR3 consists of 13 residues. As DNA, the CDR3 is TGTGCCAGCAGCTTTAAGTCCTGGGATGAGCAGTTCTTC. Its translation: CASSFKSWDEQFF. Full variable domain (remainder filled in from reference TRBV7-2 and TRBJ2-1): GAGVSQSPSNKVTEKGKDVELRCDPISGHTALYWYRQSLGQGLEFLIYFQGNSAPDKSGLPSDRFSAERTGGSVSTLTIQRTQQEDSAVYLCASSFKSWDEQFFGPGTRLTVL.